These 32 T cell receptor beta chains were all obtained from the same sample, sequenced in a study of T cells after yellow fever vaccination. MiXCR, run by TCRdb on the 5' RACE reads, gives a single entry per CDR3 protein. This table holds about 99,000 distinct CDR3 sequences, 5.8% found once. Sequenced here: CD8+ T cells sorted from PBMCs, sampled 10 days after the yellow fever booster vaccination. These receptors were collected from a man between 18 and 29 years old who received the YFV17D yellow fever vaccine.

J is TRBJ2-2 and V is TRBV25-1, with D perhaps TRBD1 (5 bases). CDR1 and CDR2 from the germline V gene are MGHDK and SYGVNS. Trimming took off 4 bases at V and 2 bases at J, with 17 bases between the two ends. CDR3 length: 17 residues. CDR3 region: CASSGAGRAQNTGELFF. For the CDR3, the DNA is TGTGCCAGCAGTGGGGCCGGCAGGGCCCAAAACACCGGGGAGCTGTTTTTT.

This clonotype was seen a handful of times. The V and J genes are TRBV12-3 or TRBV12-4 and TRBJ1-6; unclear D gene. The CDR3 totals 14 residues. Trimming took 7 bases from V and 6 from J, leaving 13 bases between them. CDR3 DNA sequence: TGTGCCAGCACACGGAGGACCCTTAATTCACCCCTCCACTTT. Translation gives CASTRRTLNSPLHF.

This clonotype was counted between two and nine times. The chain employs TRBV29-1 and TRBJ2-2, with D hard to call. Germline assignment: CDR1 SQVTM and CDR2 ANQGSEA. V lost 0 bases and J lost 5, with 7 bases in between. The length of the CDR3 is 13 residues. The CDR3 region has the DNA TGCAGCGTTGAAGAGGAGACAACCGGGGAGCTGTTTTTT. Its translation is CSVEEETTGELFF.

J is TRBJ2-1 and V is TRBV4-1; the match to TRBD2 covers 9 bases. Germline CDR1 and CDR2: MGHRA and YSYEKL. The CDR3 sequence is 16 residues long. J lost 2 bases, V lost 2 bases, and 4 bases had no gene match. The CDR3 nucleotides are TGCGCCAGCAGCCAAACAGGGACTAGCCCCTACAATGAGCAGTTCTTC. Its translation is CASSQTGTSPYNEQFF.

At least ten counts were recorded for this clonotype. V usage is TRBV7-8 and J usage is TRBJ1-1; 8 nucleotides match TRBD1. There are 14 residues in the CDR3. The germline CDR1 and CDR2 sequences are SGHVS and FQNEAQ. Unmatched junction bases numbered 1, after V lost 3 bases and J lost 1 base. CDR3 nucleotide sequence: TGTGCCAGCAGCTTTACAGGGGGGAACACTGAAGCTTTCTTT. Its translation is CASSFTGGNTEAFF.

Only a few counts were recorded for this clonotype. The chain recombines TRBV9 with TRBJ1-6; D is unresolved. The germline V and J ends were trimmed by 3 bases and 6 bases, with 10 bases remaining between them. This CDR3 is built from 14 residues. The germline V gene has CDR1 SGDLS and CDR2 YYNGEE. CDR3 region: CASSGSGLNSPLHF. CDR3 nucleotide sequence: TGTGCCAGCAGCGGCTCAGGCCTTAATTCACCCCTCCACTTT.

In its sample, this clonotype was seen many times. The chain recombines TRBV6-1 with TRBJ1-3, with D possibly matching TRBD1 (5 bases). V was clipped by 2 bases and J by 0 bases, with 8 bases between them. This CDR3 spans 15 amino acids. CDR1 and CDR2 (germline): MNHNS, SASEGT. The CDR3 here is CASSETGDSGNTIYF. The CDR3 nucleotides are TGTGCCAGCAGTGAAACGGGGGACTCTGGAAACACCATATATTTT.

This clonotype was seen only a few times. This chain joins TRBV29-1 and TRBJ1-1, with a possible D match to TRBD1 (6 bases). V dropped 4 bases and J dropped 2 bases, with 8 bases sitting between them. Germline CDR1 SQVTM, CDR2 ANQGSEA. This CDR3 has 12 residues. DNA for the CDR3: TGCAGCGTTGCGGGGGCCAACACTGAAGCTTTCTTT. Amino acids: CSVAGANTEAFF.

A few counts support this clonotype. The chain links TRBV5-1 to TRBJ2-3; 8 positions match TRBD2. Germline lookup yields CDR1 SGHRS and CDR2 YFSETQ. The CDR3 spans 15 residues. J was trimmed by 1 base and V by 3 bases; bases with no gene match: 4. The CDR3 region is CASSSKAGGTDTQYF. The CDR3 DNA sequence: TGCGCCAGCAGCTCTAAAGCGGGGGGCACAGATACGCAGTATTTT.

This clonotype was recorded many times. The genes are TRBV29-1 and TRBJ2-5, with D possibly matching TRBD2 (5 bases). This CDR3 has 15 amino acids. Germline-derived CDR1 and CDR2 are SQVTM and ANQGSEA. Trimming removed 2 bases at V and 5 bases at J, with 18 bases between. The CDR3 region has the DNA TGCAGCGTTGAAATTTCCGCGGGCAGCAGGGAGACCCAGTACTTC. This encodes CSVEISAGSRETQYF.

The V call is TRBV29-1, the J call TRBJ1-5, with D tentatively TRBD1 (6 bases). Trimming pared 6 bases from V and 9 bases from J, leaving 15 bases between. The CDR3 totals 12 residues. Germline V lookup: CDR1 SQVTM, CDR2 ANQGSEA. The CDR3, as DNA: TGCAGCGTCGGGGGGCCGAGTGGGCCCCAGCATTTT. It translates to CSVGGPSGPQHF.

This clonotype was seen a handful of times. V is TRBV5-4 and J is TRBJ2-7; 8 bases align to TRBD1. Trimming cost V 4 bases and J 5 bases; bases outside gene matches: 8. The CDR3 length is 14 residues. The germline CDR1 and CDR2 sequences are SGHNT and YYREEE (reference sequence). The CDR3 DNA reads as TGTGCCAGCAGCACCTGGACAGGGAGGAACGAGCAGTACTTC. Translated: CASSTWTGRNEQYF.

With respect to this clonotype: At one boundary the junction diverges from the germline segment, which might be a read error. This rearrangement joins TRBV7-2 to TRBJ2-7; a possible D gene is TRBD1 (5 bases). The CDR3 has 15 residues. Germline CDR1 and CDR2: SGHTA and FQGNSA. Here the CDR3 reads CASTLRADRTYEQYF. CDR3 bases: TGTGCCAGCACCTTAAGGGCCGACAGAACCTACGAGCAGTACTTC.

This chain links TRBV7-6 with TRBJ2-7; 7 bases are shared with TRBD1. V was pared by 5 bases and J by 1 base, with 5 bases of the junction left unmatched. This CDR3 is 14 amino acids long. Germline V gene sequence: CDR1 SGHVS, CDR2 FNYEAQ. Here the CDR3 reads CASSEGARSYEQYV. The CDR3 region has the DNA TGTGCCAGCAGCGAGGGGGCCAGGTCCTACGAGCAGTACGTC.

The rearrangement uses TRBV2 and TRBJ1-5; D is unresolved. Germline-derived CDR1 and CDR2 are SNHLY and FYNNEI. V lost 3 bases to trimming and J lost 4 bases, with 13 bases between them. This CDR3 has 15 residues. CDR3 sequence: CASSEGLVLNQPQHF. The DNA of the CDR3 is TGTGCCAGCAGTGAGGGCCTCGTCCTTAATCAGCCCCAGCATTTT.

This clonotype was counted many times. The chain is built from TRBV9 and TRBJ2-2; 11 nucleotides agree with TRBD2. The ends lost 6 bases at V and 6 bases at J; junction bases unmatched: 4. CDR1 is SGDLS and CDR2 is YYNGEE in the germline V gene. The CDR3 covers 14 residues. The CDR3 DNA reads TGTGCCAGCACTAGCGGGGGGACCTCCGGGGAGCTGTTTTTT. Translated: CASTSGGTSGELFF. The complete variable domain, with remaining parts taken from reference TRBV9 and TRBJ2-2, reads DSGVTQTPKHLITATGQRVTLRCSPRSGDLSVYWYQQSLDQGLQFLIQYYNGEERAKGNILERFSAQQFPDLHSELNLSSLELGDSALYFCASTSGGTSGELFFGEGSRLTVL.

V gene TRBV7-2 combines with J gene TRBJ2-3; 10 nucleotides match TRBD2. Trimming cost V 4 bases and J 7 bases; bases outside gene matches: 8. The CDR3 loop spans 15 amino acids. Germline V CDR1 and CDR2: SGHTA, FQGNSA. The CDR3 protein is CASSSSSGGLHTQYF. The CDR3 bases are TGTGCCAGCAGCTCTTCTAGCGGGGGACTCCATACGCAGTATTTT. The whole variable domain, filled in from reference TRBV7-2 and TRBJ2-3, reads GAGVSQSPSNKVTEKGKDVELRCDPISGHTALYWYRQSLGQGLEFLIYFQGNSAPDKSGLPSDRFSAERTGGSVSTLTIQRTQQEDSAVYLCASSSSSGGLHTQYFGPGTRLTVL.

This clonotype was seen ten or more times. CDR3 residues: CAISESGSGGANEQFF. CDR3 bases: TGTGCCATCAGTGAGTCGGGTAGCGGGGGGGCCAATGAGCAGTTCTTC. V usage is TRBV10-3 and J usage is TRBJ2-1; TRBD2 aligns across 11 bases. Germline CDR1 ENHRY, CDR2 SYGVKD. This CDR3 has 16 residues. Trimming removed 0 bases from V and 6 bases from J; junction bases left unmatched: 4.

This clonotype has at least ten counts. This rearrangement joins TRBV7-9 to TRBJ2-2, with D perhaps matching TRBD1 (5 bases). Trimming stripped 4 bases from V and 4 bases from J, with 16 bases between. In germline, CDR1 is SEHNR, CDR2 FQNEAQ (reference sequence). This CDR3 is built from 16 residues. As DNA, the CDR3 is TGTGCCAGCAGCTCGCCGACAGAACCCATCACCGGGGAGCTGTTTTTT. As protein: CASSSPTEPITGELFF. Drawing the rest from reference TRBV7-9 and TRBJ2-2, the complete variable domain is DTGVSQNPRHKITKRGQNVTFRCDPISEHNRLYWYRQTLGQGPEFLTYFQNEAQLEKSRLLSDRFSAERPKGSFSTLEIQRTEQGDSAMYLCASSSPTEPITGELFFGEGSRLTVL.

This clonotype has just a few counts. The V and J genes are TRBV20-1 and TRBJ1-2, with a tentative D call TRBD1 (5 bases). Germline CDR1 is DFQATT and CDR2 is SNEGSKA (reference sequence). V was clipped by 0 bases and J by 0 bases, with 11 bases between them. The CDR3 runs to 15 residues. The CDR3 is CSARDQDSPNYGYTF. CDR3 DNA: TGCAGTGCTAGAGACCAAGACAGTCCTAACTATGGCTACACCTTC.

This clonotype has only a few counts. The chain uses TRBV6-2 or TRBV6-3 and TRBJ2-7, with D possibly matching TRBD2 (5 bases). The CDR3 length is 14 residues. Germline V gene lookup returns CDR1 MNHEY and CDR2 SVGEGT. V gave up 0 bases and J gave up 6 bases, with 12 bases separating them. CDR3 DNA sequence: TGTGCCAGCAGTTACTCGAGTCTAGCTCGCGAGCAGTACTTC. Translating gives CASSYSSLAREQYF.

This clonotype was counted between two and nine times. The chain combines TRBV2 with TRBJ1-2; D gene uncertain. V was shortened by 2 bases and J by 5 bases, with 12 bases between the two germline ends. The CDR3 runs to 14 residues. Germline V gives CDR1 SNHLY, CDR2 FYNNEI. The DNA for the CDR3 is TGTGCCAGCAGTGAATCGGGAGTCCTATATGGCTACACCTTC. Translated, it gives CASSESGVLYGYTF.

A few counts support this clonotype. The chain is built from TRBV7-3 and TRBJ2-6; D perhaps matches TRBD2 (5 bases). Trimming took off 5 bases at V and 1 base at J, with 9 bases between the two ends. The germline V gene has CDR1 SGHTA and CDR2 FQGTGA. This CDR3 region has 15 residues. The CDR3 reads CASSPSGSGANVLTF. The CDR3 DNA reads TGTGCCAGCAGCCCCTCGGGGTCTGGGGCCAACGTCCTGACTTTC.

The sample holds a few counts of this clonotype. The rearrangement links TRBV25-1 to TRBJ2-3; TRBD1 aligns across 9 bases. Germline-derived CDR1 and CDR2 are MGHDK and SYGVNS. The CDR3 covers 15 residues. Trimming cost V 3 bases and J 5 bases; bases outside gene matches: 6. DNA for the CDR3: TGTGCCAGCAGTGACCCCGGGACAGGGTTAGATACGCAGTATTTT. Translating it yields CASSDPGTGLDTQYF.

About this clonotype itself: Its ends do not fully match the called genes, so a read error is possible. V is TRBV20-1 and J is TRBJ2-1, with D perhaps TRBD2 (5 bases). This CDR3 region has 13 residues. Germline assignment: CDR1 DFQATT and CDR2 SNEGSKA (reference sequence). CDR3 nucleotide sequence: TGCAGTTCTAGAGCCTATACGGGGAATGAGCAGTTCTTC. This translates into CSSRAYTGNEQFF.

V usage is TRBV6-5 and J usage is TRBJ2-1; possible D gene TRBD1, 7 bases. The germline V gene has CDR1 MNHEY and CDR2 SVGAGI. The length of the CDR3 is 14 residues. Trimming shortened V by 4 bases and J by 5 bases, and 12 bases separated the two germline ends. The CDR3 here is CASSWGDRNNEQFF. CDR3 bases: TGTGCCAGCAGTTGGGGGGACAGAAACAATGAGCAGTTCTTC.

In this sample, this clonotype turned up a few times. This chain connects TRBV7-2 to TRBJ2-5; TRBD1 or TRBD2 may be the D gene (5 bases each). Germline V gene lookup returns CDR1 SGHTA and CDR2 FQGNSA. Trimming cost V 3 bases and J 4 bases, with 15 bases left between them. The CDR3 runs 15 residues. Written as DNA, the CDR3 is TGTGCCAGCAGCTTCCCGGGACGCATCGCAGAGACCCAGTACTTC. Translating it yields CASSFPGRIAETQYF.

The J gene is TRBJ2-2, the V gene TRBV7-9, with 7 positions matching TRBD2. V lost 2 bases and J lost 2; bases outside the gene matches: 5. Germline CDR1 reads SEHNR; CDR2 reads FQNEAQ (reference sequence). This CDR3 spans 16 amino acids. The CDR3 reads CASSLLSSGNTGELFF. CDR3 nucleotide sequence: TGTGCCAGCAGCTTATTATCTAGCGGAAACACCGGGGAGCTGTTTTTT.

This clonotype was seen more than once but under ten times. The gene calls are TRBV3-1 and TRBJ2-1; D possibly corresponds to TRBD2 (6 bases). This CDR3 contains 14 residues. CDR1 and CDR2 from the germline V gene are LGHDT and YNNKEL (reference sequence). V lost 4 bases to trimming and J lost 1 base, with 8 bases between them. The CDR3 sequence is CASSRDFSYNEQFF. The CDR3 DNA follows: TGTGCCAGCAGCCGGGACTTTTCCTACAATGAGCAGTTCTTC.

This rearrangement joins TRBV20-1 to TRBJ2-1; 13 bases are shared with TRBD2. Germline lookup yields CDR1 DFQATT and CDR2 SNEGSKA (reference sequence). The CDR3 is 17 residues long. J was trimmed by 0 bases and V by 4 bases; bases with no gene match: 6. This CDR3 is CSATGLAGDISYNEQFF. As DNA, the CDR3 is TGCAGTGCTACCGGACTAGCGGGGGACATCTCCTACAATGAGCAGTTCTTC.

Only a few counts were recorded for this clonotype. Compared with germline, one end of the junction differs, possibly owing to a read error. This rearrangement joins TRBV19 to TRBJ1-1; no reliable D call. CDR3 size: 13 residues. The germline gives CDR1 LNHDA, CDR2 SQIVND (reference sequence). The CDR3 DNA reads TGTGCCAGTAGTTTAGACACGAACACTGAAGCTTTCTTT. Translated, it gives CASSLDTNTEAFF. Based on the CDR3 plus reference TRBV19 and TRBJ1-1, the full variable domain is DGGITQSPKYLFRKEGQNVTLSCEQNLNHDAMYWYRQDPGQGLRLIYYSQIVNDFQKGDIAEGYSVSREKKESFPLTVTSAQKNPTAFYLCASSLDTNTEAFFGQGTRLTVV.

There are many counts of this clonotype. The chain couples TRBV12-3 or TRBV12-4 to TRBJ2-1; maybe TRBD1 (5 bases). Trimming pared 5 bases from V and 9 bases from J, leaving 20 bases between. The CDR3 runs to 15 residues. Here the CDR3 DNA reads TGTGCCAGCAGTCCCGCAGGGATCGGTTGGGGTGAGCAGTTCTTC. Amino acid sequence: CASSPAGIGWGEQFF.